Listed below are T cell receptor beta chains from one sample, sequenced in a study of neurological immune-mediated disorders. TCRdb fed the 5' RACE reads into MiXCR, producing one record per CDR3 protein. This repertoire shows 20,000 to 25,000 distinct CDR3 sequences, 13% found once; its top ten account for around 5.5%. The specimen sequenced was CD4+ T cells from blood. Receptors were obtained from a female donor with HTLV-1-associated myelopathy (HAM/TSP). The CDR3 runs from the conserved cysteine through the conserved F or W. The order of the fields is J gene, D gene, clone size, V gene, CDR3 protein, CDR3 DNA. D genes are given only for firm matches. Not all rows give a size; the values are once, few, many and, for expanded clones, a class.

J gene: TRBJ2-1
D gene: NA
clone size: many
V gene: TRBV4-3
CDR3 protein: CASSQGFEGSGYNEQFF
CDR3 DNA: TGCGCCAGCAGCCAAGGGTTTGAGGGGAGTGGGTACAATGAGCAGTTCTTC

J gene: TRBJ2-7
D gene: NA
clone size: many
V gene: TRBV5-1
CDR3 protein: CASSLSNAGRSYEQYF
CDR3 DNA: TGCGCCAGCAGCTTGTCAAACGCGGGCCGATCCTACGAGCAGTACTTC

J gene: TRBJ2-3
D gene: NA
clone size: many
V gene: TRBV28
CDR3 protein: CASSLGVGRDTQYF
CDR3 DNA: TGTGCCAGCAGTTTAGGGGTAGGGCGCGATACGCAGTATTTT

J gene: TRBJ1-1
D gene: NA
clone size: many
V gene: TRBV19
CDR3 protein: CAIQGVSGTEAFF
CDR3 DNA: TGTGCCATACAAGGTGTTTCTGGCACTGAAGCTTTCTTT

J gene: TRBJ2-3
D gene: NA
clone size: many
V gene: TRBV3-1
CDR3 protein: CASSQDSLPEGDTQYF
CDR3 DNA: TGTGCCAGCAGCCAAGATTCCCTTCCGGAGGGGGATACGCAGTATTTT

J gene: TRBJ2-5
D gene: NA
clone size: many
V gene: TRBV4-3
CDR3 protein: CASSPHRGLEETQYF
CDR3 DNA: TGCGCCAGCAGCCCTCATAGGGGCCTCGAAGAGACCCAGTACTTC

J gene: TRBJ2-1
D gene: TRBD2
clone size: many
V gene: TRBV20-1
CDR3 protein: CSARGLAGAAVYNEQFF
CDR3 DNA: TGCAGTGCTAGAGGCCTAGCGGGGGCCGCCGTGTACAATGAGCAGTTCTTC

J gene: TRBJ2-5
D gene: NA
clone size: NA
V gene: TRBV2
CDR3 protein: CASSEISLAATQYF
CDR3 DNA: TGTGCCAGCAGTGAAATTTCCCTAGCTGCGACCCAGTACTTC

J gene: TRBJ2-1
D gene: TRBD2
clone size: NA
V gene: TRBV7-2
CDR3 protein: CASSLTSSYNEQFF
CDR3 DNA: TGTGCCAGCAGCTTGACTAGCAGCTACAATGAGCAGTTCTTC

J gene: TRBJ2-3
D gene: TRBD2
clone size: many
V gene: TRBV6-5
CDR3 protein: CASSPRLAGPPDTQYF
CDR3 DNA: TGTGCCAGCAGTCCTCGACTAGCGGGACCGCCAGATACGCAGTATTTT

J gene: TRBJ2-3
D gene: NA
clone size: many
V gene: TRBV29-1
CDR3 protein: CSVPGRRPEDTQYF
CDR3 DNA: TGCAGCGTACCGGGACGGAGACCTGAAGATACGCAGTATTTT

J gene: TRBJ1-5
D gene: NA
clone size: many
V gene: TRBV25-1
CDR3 protein: CASSEYLPGGPGQPQHF
CDR3 DNA: TGTGCCAGCAGTGAATACCTCCCAGGCGGGCCTGGGCAGCCCCAGCATTTT

J gene: TRBJ1-6
D gene: NA
clone size: many
V gene: TRBV7-2
CDR3 protein: CASSLASLDSPLHF
CDR3 DNA: TGTGCCAGCAGCTTAGCATCGTTAGATTCACCCCTCCACTTT

J gene: TRBJ2-3
D gene: TRBD2
clone size: many
V gene: TRBV20-1
CDR3 protein: CSARDRWAGDHTQYF
CDR3 DNA: TGCAGTGCTAGAGATCGATGGGCGGGAGATCATACGCAGTATTTT

J gene: TRBJ1-1
D gene: TRBD1
clone size: many
V gene: TRBV29-1
CDR3 protein: CSVAGRGGTEAFF
CDR3 DNA: TGCAGCGTTGCAGGCAGGGGGGGAACTGAAGCTTTCTTT

J gene: TRBJ1-2
D gene: NA
clone size: many
V gene: TRBV7-2
CDR3 protein: CASSLTGQPHYGYTF
CDR3 DNA: TGTGCCAGCAGCTTAACAGGCCAGCCTCACTATGGCTACACCTTC

J gene: TRBJ2-2
D gene: NA
clone size: many
V gene: TRBV20-1
CDR3 protein: CSATGLHTGELFF
CDR3 DNA: TGCAGTGCTACGGGACTTCACACCGGGGAGCTGTTTTTT

J gene: TRBJ1-1
D gene: NA
clone size: many
V gene: TRBV7-9
CDR3 protein: CASTDGITEAFF
CDR3 DNA: TGTGCCAGCACCGACGGGATAACTGAAGCTTTCTTT

J gene: TRBJ1-4
D gene: NA
clone size: many
V gene: TRBV4-3
CDR3 protein: CASSPSGQSHEKLFF
CDR3 DNA: TGCGCCAGCAGCCCTTCCGGACAGTCCCATGAAAAACTGTTTTTT